The next 5 T cell receptor beta chains were all read from a single sample in a study of T-cell memory formation after mild COVID-19. Using its own MiXCR run on the 5' RACE reads, TCRdb lists one record per CDR3 protein. The sample has 450,000 to 700,000 distinct CDR3 sequences; roughly 18% are singletons. Source material: PBMCs or a T cell subset sorted from them (not recorded which). These TCRs come from an adult woman who had mild COVID-19 (a few samples of this study predate the infection). Cell type and time point are not known.

This chain links TRBV5-1 with TRBJ1-6; a possible D gene is TRBD1 (5 bases). The CDR3 length is 17 residues. The ends were cut back, 0 bases at V and 7 bases at J, with 17 bases in the middle. Germline V gene data show CDR1 as SGHRS and CDR2 as YFSETQ. This CDR3 reads CASSLEGQGRGNSPLHF. In DNA, the CDR3 is TGCGCCAGCAGCTTGGAAGGCCAGGGCCGAGGGAATTCACCCCTCCACTTT.

This clonotype was detected only a few times. CDR3 sequence: CSARDRIGQGGNTGELFF. The CDR3 DNA follows: TGCAGTGCTAGAGATAGAATTGGACAGGGAGGAAACACCGGGGAGCTGTTTTTT. V usage is TRBV20-1 and J usage is TRBJ2-2; 8 nucleotides match TRBD1. From germline, CDR1 is DFQATT and CDR2 SNEGSKA (reference sequence). The CDR3 has 18 residues. J gave up 2 bases and V 0 bases, and 11 bases lay outside the gene matches.

This clonotype was seen just once. In nucleotides, the CDR3 is TGTGCCAGCAGCTTAGAGGTGGGACTAGCGGGGGACACGTACCAAGAGACCCAGTACTTC. Amino acids: CASSLEVGLAGDTYQETQYF. This sequence joins TRBV7-6 and TRBJ2-5; 14 bases fit TRBD2. With 1 base clipped from V and 0 bases from J, the junction kept 10 bases outside the gene matches. Germline loops: CDR1 SGHVS, CDR2 FNYEAQ. There are 20 residues in the CDR3.

This clonotype was recorded many times. The chain couples TRBV5-1 to TRBJ2-7; the D gene is possibly TRBD2 (5 bases). Per germline, CDR1 SGHRS and CDR2 YFSETQ. The CDR3 contains 15 residues. V was pared by 0 bases and J by 10 bases, with 20 bases between. The CDR3 here is CASSLEEVPPRRQYF. The CDR3 region has the DNA TGCGCCAGCAGCTTGGAGGAGGTCCCCCCCCGCCGCCAGTACTTC.

This chain connects TRBV11-3 to TRBJ2-2, with D hard to call. Between the trimmed V and J ends, which lost 5 bases and 7 bases, there was a span of 8 bases. Germline assignment: CDR1 SGHNT and CDR2 YENEEA. CDR3 size: 12 residues. In nucleotides, the CDR3 is TGTGCCAGCAGCCCGGACCACGGGGAGCTGTTTTTT. Its protein is CASSPDHGELFF. Variable domain in full (rest from reference TRBV11-3 and TRBJ2-2): EAGVVQSPRYKIIEKKQPVAFWCNPISGHNTLYWYLQNLGQGPELLIRYENEEAVDDSQLPKDRFSAERLKGVDSTLKIQPAELGDSAVYLCASSPDHGELFFGEGSRLTVL.